This record covers a single T cell receptor (beta chain). Its matching antigen is unknown. Germline values: CDR1 MNHEY, CDR2 SMNVEV (reference sequence). The CDR3 extends over 13 amino acids. Deletions cut 2 bases from V and 7 bases from J, with 8 bases between. The sample belongs to a study of T cell responses to AZD1222 COVID-19 vaccine. Broader study findings: Donors were largely white British and mainly female; clonal diversity was possibly underestimated.

Using immunoSEQ multiplex PCR, the repertoire was profiled, and TCRdb retains in-frame clones only, with some absent. The sample records about 120,000 clones, roughly 91% being singletons. The rearrangement uses TRBV27 and TRBJ2-2; D not resolved. The clonotype was recovered from an adult who received the AZD1222 COVID-19 vaccine. Material: peripheral blood, obtained 28 days after the second AZD1222 dose. CDR3 region: CASSLKGSGELFF. The DNA of the CDR3 is TGTGCCAGCAGTTTAAAGGGAAGCGGGGAGCTGTTTTTT.